Given below is one T cell receptor (beta chain) in context. Its specificity is not known. This sample was included in a study of cytomegalovirus exposure and HLA in healthy donors. Background on the study: Earlier, 117 million unique TCR beta sequences were recovered from approximately 180 million T cells by an analysis.

Study results and caveats: According to a later analysis, donors in an Asian-associated ancestry cluster reportedly had fewer N-insertions than the 666-donor mean. By a later analysis, the bulk of CMV-associated TCR beta chains appeared HLA-restricted. Researchers left out some V segments, among them TRBV6-2 and TRBV6-3, as indistinguishable.

The CDR3 loop spans 15 amino acids. The V segment lost 4 bases and the J segment 0 bases; nucleotides outside the gene matches: 4. Per the germline V gene, CDR1 is SGHVS and CDR2 is FNYEAQ. The PCR employed 60 Vbeta primers together with 13 Jbeta primers. The data were produced by immunoSEQ multiplex PCR, yet TCRdb's version contains in-frame clones alone and is incomplete. Of 180,000 or so clones in the sample, approximately 84% were seen once. This chain uses TRBV7-6 with TRBJ2-7, with 9 bases identical to TRBD2. This receptor was taken from a girl aged 5-17 years in good health and CMV-seropositive. The sequenced material came from PBMCs. This CDR3 reads CASSSPSGASYEQYF. The CDR3 DNA reads TGTGCCAGCAGCTCCCCTAGCGGGGCCTCCTACGAGCAGTACTTC.